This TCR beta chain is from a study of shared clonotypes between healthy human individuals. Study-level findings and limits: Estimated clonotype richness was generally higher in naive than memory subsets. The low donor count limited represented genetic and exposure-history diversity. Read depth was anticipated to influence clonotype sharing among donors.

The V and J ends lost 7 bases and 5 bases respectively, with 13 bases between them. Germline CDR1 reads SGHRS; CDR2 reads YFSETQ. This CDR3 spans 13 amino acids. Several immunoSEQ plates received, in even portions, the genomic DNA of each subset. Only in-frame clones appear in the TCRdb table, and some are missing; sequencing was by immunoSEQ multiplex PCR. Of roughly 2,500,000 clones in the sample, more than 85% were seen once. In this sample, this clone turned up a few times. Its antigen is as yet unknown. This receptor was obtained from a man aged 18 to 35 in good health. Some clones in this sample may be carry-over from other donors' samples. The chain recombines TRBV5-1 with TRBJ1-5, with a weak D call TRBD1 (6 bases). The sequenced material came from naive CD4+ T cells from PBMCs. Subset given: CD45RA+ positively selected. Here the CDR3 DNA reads TGCGCCAGCCGTGACAGGATAGATCAGCCCCAGCATTTT. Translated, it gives CASRDRIDQPQHF.